The sequence of this T cell receptor beta chain was determined in a study of T cell responses to AZD1222 COVID-19 vaccine. This CDR3 contains 12 residues. The repertoire was sequenced with immunoSEQ multiplex PCR; TCRdb's copy has only in-frame clones and lacks some. Of around 95,000 clones detected, about 88% appear once; the ten largest clones hold roughly 1.8%. Material: peripheral blood, obtained on day 0 of AZD1222 vaccination. The receptor was isolated from an adult in good health. The J gene is TRBJ2-5, the V gene TRBV12-2; whether TRBD1, the table's D call, matches the DNA was not checked. TRBV12-2 is shown as a pseudogene. The CDR3 reads CASRTGQETQYF. As DNA, the CDR3 is TGTGCAAGTCGGACAGGACAAGAGACCCAGTACTTC.